These T cell receptor beta chains were read from a single sample in a study of blood T cell repertoires in COVID-19. Assay used: immunoSEQ multiplex PCR; TCRdb lists only in-frame clones, some missing. The profile shows approximately 470,000 clones, 75% to 90% of them singletons. The specimen was PBMCs or T cells enriched from blood (not recorded which). The receptors shown here come from a young woman who had recovered from COVID-19. Each CDR3 is given with its conserved first and last residue. Fields, in order: CDR3 protein, CDR3 DNA, clone size, J gene, V gene, D gene. A D gene is named only where the DNA matches it firmly. A row's size may be missing; if present it is once, few, many or a size class.

CASSPGGGETQYF,TGTGCCAGCAGCCCAGGGGGCGGGGAGACCCAGTACTTC,once,TRBJ2-5,TRBV7-9,TRBD1
CASSPDTENTEAFF,TGTGCCAGCTCACCCGACACCGAGAACACTGAAGCTTTCTTT,.,TRBJ1-1,TRBV18,.
CASKGMDTQYF,TGTGCCAGCAAGGGGATGGATACGCAGTATTTT,.,TRBJ2-3,TRBV6-5,.
CAWRRLETNIQYF,TGTGCCTGGAGGCGTCTAGAGACAAACATTCAGTACTTC,.,TRBJ2-4,TRBV30,.
CASSLGGGGAYEQYF,TGCGCCAGCAGCTTGGGGGGCGGGGGGGCCTACGAGCAGTACTTC,.,TRBJ2-7,TRBV5-1,TRBD2
CASTTGGDYGYTF,TGTGCCAGCACTACGGGGGGGGACTATGGCTACACCTTC,.,TRBJ1-2,TRBV18,.
CASSAGTGSYEQYF,TGTGCCAGCAGCGCCGGGACAGGGTCCTACGAGCAGTACTTC,.,TRBJ2-7,TRBV5-4,TRBD1
CASSLGQFNSPLHF,TGTGCCAGCAGTCTGGGACAGTTCAATTCACCCCTCCACTTT,.,TRBJ1-6,TRBV6-5,TRBD1
CASSGTSGRGETQYF,TGTGCCAGCAGTGGCACTAGCGGGCGCGGTGAGACCCAGTACTTC,.,TRBJ2-5,TRBV2,TRBD2
CSASKGGVGSNQPQHF,TGCAGTGCTAGTAAGGGAGGGGTAGGGAGTAATCAGCCCCAGCATTTT,.,TRBJ1-5,TRBV20-1,.
CASSQGGGMNTEAFF,TGTGCCAGCAGCCAAGGAGGGGGTATGAACACTGAAGCTTTCTTT,.,TRBJ1-1,TRBV3-1/TRBV3-2,.
CASRGGGNEQFF,TGTGCCAGCAGAGGCGGGGGGAATGAGCAGTTCTTC,.,TRBJ2-1,TRBV3-1/TRBV3-2,TRBD2
CATRPPAVNTEAFF,TGTGCCACCCGACCACCGGCGGTGAACACTGAAGCTTTCTTT,.,TRBJ1-1,TRBV6-5,.
CASSLEGAAHSPLHF,TGTGCCAGCAGCTTAGAAGGGGCCGCCCATTCACCCCTCCACTTT,.,TRBJ1-6,TRBV7-6,.
CASSQDLRGGLYNEQFF,TGTGCCAGCAGCCAAGATTTACGGGGGGGCCTATACAATGAGCAGTTCTTC,once,TRBJ2-1,TRBV4-2,TRBD2
CSASVASGGRGDTQYF,TGCAGTGCCAGTGTGGCTAGCGGGGGCCGGGGAGATACGCAGTATTTT,few,TRBJ2-3,TRBV20-1,TRBD2
CASSHAPGDRGKYEQYF,TGTGCCAGCAGCCATGCACCTGGGGACAGGGGGAAATACGAGCAGTACTTC,.,TRBJ2-7,TRBV3-1/TRBV3-2,TRBD1
CASSLSGGAGTSKETQYF,TGTGCCAGCAGTTTATCCGGGGGGGCCGGGACTAGCAAAGAGACCCAGTACTTC,once,TRBJ2-5,TRBV28,TRBD2
CAWSVHWNTEAFF,TGTGCCTGGAGTGTTCACTGGAACACTGAAGCTTTCTTT,.,TRBJ1-1,TRBV30,.
CASRSTGGSGEQYF,TGCGCCAGCAGGTCTACAGGGGGGAGTGGTGAGCAGTACTTC,.,TRBJ2-7,TRBV4-1,TRBD1
CASSPTDRRGQDTEAFF,TGTGCCAGTAGCCCTACCGACCGACGGGGACAGGACACTGAAGCTTTCTTT,.,TRBJ1-1,TRBV19,TRBD1
CASSLTGEWYGYTF,TGTGCCAGCAGCCTGACAGGGGAATGGTATGGCTACACCTTC,once,TRBJ1-2,TRBV28,TRBD1
CASSVSQGPTGELFF,TGTGCCAGCAGCGTATCGCAGGGTCCGACCGGGGAGCTGTTTTTT,once,TRBJ2-2,TRBV9,.
CASRLDREYGYTF,TGTGCCAGCAGGTTGGACAGGGAGTATGGCTACACCTTC,.,TRBJ1-2,TRBV2,TRBD1
CASSYDRNQPQHF,TGTGCCAGCAGTTACGACAGAAATCAGCCCCAGCATTTT,.,TRBJ1-5,TRBV6-5,.
CASSILAGSSYNSPLHF,TGTGCCAGTAGTATTTTAGCCGGGAGCTCCTATAATTCACCCCTCCACTTT,.,TRBJ1-6,TRBV19,.
CASSSDKLAGGSSYNEQFF,TGTGCCAGCAGCTCCGACAAATTAGCGGGGGGTAGCTCCTACAATGAGCAGTTCTTC,.,TRBJ2-1,TRBV6-6,TRBD2
CASRRAGSDTIYF,TGTGCCAGCAGGAGGGCTGGGTCGGACACCATATATTTT,few,TRBJ1-3,TRBV6-5,.
CASSTSRVMGTEAFF,TGTGCCAGTAGTACGTCCCGGGTGATGGGCACTGAAGCTTTCTTT,.,TRBJ1-1,TRBV19,.
CASSFTSGGVNEQFF,TGTGCCAGCAGTTTTACTAGCGGGGGGGTGAATGAGCAGTTCTTC,.,TRBJ2-1,TRBV27,TRBD2
CASSFQQGREQFF,TGTGCCAGCAGTTTCCAACAGGGAAGAGAGCAGTTCTTC,.,TRBJ2-1,TRBV27,.
CASRPTGLTNEKLFF,TGTGCCAGCAGGCCTACAGGGCTAACTAATGAAAAACTGTTTTTT,.,TRBJ1-4,TRBV28,.
CASSPFGGGANIQYF,TGTGCCAGCAGCCCCTTCGGAGGGGGGGCGAACATTCAGTACTTC,.,TRBJ2-4,TRBV7-8,.
CASGLTGGAFGYTF,TGTGCTAGTGGTTTGACAGGGGGCGCGTTTGGCTACACCTTC,.,TRBJ1-2,TRBV12-5,TRBD1
CASSSVPGLYRDTQYF,TGCGCCAGCAGCTCTGTACCGGGCCTTTACAGGGATACGCAGTATTTT,.,TRBJ2-3,TRBV5-1,.
CASSPNPTGSYEQYF,TGCGCCAGCAGCCCGAACCCGACGGGATCCTACGAGCAGTACTTC,.,TRBJ2-7,TRBV5-1,.
CAIGWDRENYGYTF,TGTGCCATCGGTTGGGACAGGGAGAACTATGGCTACACCTTC,.,TRBJ1-2,TRBV10-3,TRBD1
CASSRDRGVSEAFF,TGTGCCAGCAGTAGAGACAGGGGGGTCTCTGAAGCTTTCTTT,.,TRBJ1-1,TRBV2,TRBD1
CAISSRGLSTEAFF,TGTGCCATCAGTTCCAGGGGGCTGAGCACTGAAGCTTTCTTT,.,TRBJ1-1,TRBV10-3,TRBD1
CAWWAGELFF,TGTGCCTGGTGGGCGGGGGAGCTGTTTTTT,.,TRBJ2-2,TRBV30,.
CASSPSGGALDTQYF,TGTGCCAGCAGTCCGAGCGGGGGGGCCTTGGATACGCAGTATTTT,.,TRBJ2-3,TRBV7-3,TRBD2
CASSQDEASTSGEETQYF,TGTGCCAGCAGCCAAGATGAAGCTAGTACTTCAGGGGAAGAGACCCAGTACTTC,.,TRBJ2-5,TRBV3-1/TRBV3-2,.
CASSASGTGREKLFF,TGCGCCAGCAGCGCGTCCGGGACAGGGCGTGAAAAACTGTTTTTT,.,TRBJ1-4,TRBV5-1,TRBD1
CASSVAGGITDTQYF,TGTGCCAGCAGTGTAGCGGGGGGCATCACAGATACGCAGTATTTT,once,TRBJ2-3,TRBV28,TRBD2
CASSLDPGGYEQYF,TGTGCCAGCAGCTTAGACCCAGGGGGCTACGAGCAGTACTTC,.,TRBJ2-7,TRBV11-2,TRBD1
CASSPRGGLAAPETQYF,TGTGCCAGCAGCCCCAGAGGAGGACTAGCGGCCCCAGAGACCCAGTACTTC,.,TRBJ2-5,TRBV7-2,TRBD2
CASSLRTSGLEETQYF,TGCGCCAGCAGCTTGAGAACTAGCGGATTGGAAGAGACCCAGTACTTC,.,TRBJ2-5,TRBV5-1,TRBD2
CASSPLGLAGPVTQYF,TGTGCCAGCAGCCCCTTGGGACTAGCGGGGCCTGTGACCCAGTACTTC,.,TRBJ2-5,TRBV3-1/TRBV3-2,TRBD2
CAWSLNTEAFF,TGTGCCTGGAGTTTAAACACTGAAGCTTTCTTT,.,TRBJ1-1,TRBV30,.
CASSQVVEGVGEQFF,TGTGCCAGCAGCCAAGTTGTTGAGGGCGTGGGTGAGCAGTTCTTC,.,TRBJ2-1,TRBV14,.
CAISPWMSRTGGGSIYGYTF,TGTGCCATCAGCCCGTGGATGAGTCGGACAGGGGGCGGGAGTATTTATGGCTACACCTTC,.,TRBJ1-2,TRBV10-3,TRBD1
CATTRGGNTEAFF,TGTGCCACCACTCGGGGGGGGAACACTGAAGCTTTCTTT,.,TRBJ1-1,TRBV28,.
CASSSSGGGRSYGYTF,TGTGCCAGCAGCTCTAGCGGAGGGGGGCGAAGCTATGGCTACACCTTC,.,TRBJ1-2,TRBV7-9,.
CAWSVRGRGIGQPQHF,TGTGCCTGGAGTGTAAGGGGGCGAGGGATTGGACAGCCCCAGCATTTT,few,TRBJ1-5,TRBV30,TRBD1
CASAGSSTDTQYF,TGTGCCAGCGCGGGGAGTAGCACAGATACGCAGTATTTT,.,TRBJ2-3,TRBV2,.
CASSFNSGYGYTF,TGTGCCAGCAGCTTCAACAGCGGATATGGCTACACCTTC,.,TRBJ1-2,TRBV7-3,.
CASSPMNTEAFF,TGTGCCAGCAGCCCCATGAACACTGAAGCTTTCTTT,once,TRBJ1-1,TRBV5-4,.
CSVVPGDLYEQYF,TGCAGCGTTGTCCCCGGGGACTTATACGAGCAGTACTTC,.,TRBJ2-7,TRBV29-1,.
CASSYYGGNYGYTF,TGTGCCAGCAGTTACTACGGGGGTAACTATGGCTACACCTTC,.,TRBJ1-2,TRBV6-5,.